The 13 T cell receptor beta chains below come from one sample, sequenced in a study of human T cells and chemical hapten exposure. Described time point: pre-sensitization, week 0. Treatment denoted: therapeutic diphenylcyclopropenone sensitization with weekly scalp DPC. One entry per CDR3 protein, called by TCRdb with MiXCR from the RACE reads. The repertoire consists of more than 300,000 distinct CDR3 sequences, with roughly 6% occurring once and the leading ten covering under 9.5%. The specimen was whole blood, collected in connection with sensitization to the hapten diphenylcyclopropenone (DPC). These receptors came from a woman younger than 35 with alopecia areata. Some clones in this sample may be carry-over from other donors' samples.

This clonotype has a handful of counts. This chain joins TRBV2 and TRBJ2-7; D ambiguous. Trimming took off 3 bases at V and 2 bases at J, with 20 bases between the two ends. This CDR3 is built from 17 residues. In germline, CDR1 is SNHLY, CDR2 FYNNEI. The DNA for the CDR3 is TGTGCCAGCAGTGATACAATCAGGACCGCTCCGCCCTACGAGCAGTACTTC. Its protein is CASSDTIRTAPPYEQYF. Together with reference TRBV2 and TRBJ2-7, the CDR3 gives the full variable domain: EPEVTQTPSHQVTQMGQEVILRCVPISNHLYFYWYRQILGQKVEFLVSFYNNEISEKSEIFDDQFSVERPDGSNFTLKIRSTKLEDSAMYFCASSDTIRTAPPYEQYFGPGTRLTVT.

This clonotype was seen a handful of times. The chain is built from TRBV5-6 and TRBJ2-3, with a possible D match to TRBD1 (5 bases). Germline assignment: CDR1 SGHDT and CDR2 YYEEEE. The CDR3 is 19 residues long. Trimming removed 0 bases at V and 0 bases at J, with 20 bases between. CDR3 bases: TGTGCCAGCAGCTTGGTTCGGCAGGGTGCATCATCTAGCACAGATACGCAGTATTTT. As protein: CASSLVRQGASSSTDTQYF.

The V gene is TRBV5-1, the J gene TRBJ1-1; no reliable D call. Trimming removed 4 bases at V and 1 base at J, with 11 bases between. The CDR3 sequence is 14 residues long. The germline gives CDR1 SGHRS, CDR2 YFSETQ. CDR3 region: CASSTDPANTEAFF. Here the CDR3 DNA reads TGCGCCAGCAGCACAGACCCCGCGAACACTGAAGCTTTCTTT.

The chain combines TRBV7-2 with TRBJ2-5, with D perhaps matching TRBD1 (6 bases). V was trimmed by 1 base and J by 5 bases, leaving 14 bases between them. The germline gives CDR1 SGHTA, CDR2 FQGNSA. This CDR3 comprises 15 residues. CDR3 region: CASSLEFSRGETQYF. For the CDR3, the DNA is TGTGCCAGCAGCTTAGAGTTTTCCAGGGGCGAGACCCAGTACTTC.

This clonotype was observed at least ten times. V and J are TRBV7-9 and TRBJ1-1, with D unresolved. Trimming left V 3 bases short and J 1 base short, with 3 bases between. Germline assignment: CDR1 SEHNR and CDR2 FQNEAQ (reference sequence). The CDR3 sequence is 12 residues long. The CDR3 coding sequence is TGTGCCAGCAGCTTCTGGAACACTGAAGCTTTCTTT. This encodes CASSFWNTEAFF.

This clonotype was recorded at least ten times. This CDR3 is CASSPGTASGYTF. The CDR3 nucleotides read TGTGCCAGCAGCCCCGGGACAGCCAGTGGCTACACCTTC. V gene TRBV7-9 combines with J gene TRBJ1-2; 7 bases are shared with TRBD1. The CDR3 extends over 13 amino acids. V was pared by 5 bases and J by 7 bases, with 7 bases of the junction left unmatched. Germline V gene lookup returns CDR1 SEHNR and CDR2 FQNEAQ (reference sequence).

The gene calls are TRBV20-1 and TRBJ2-3; 7 bases agree with TRBD2. The V and J ends lost 6 bases and 6 bases, in that order; junction bases with no gene match: 9. This CDR3 is built from 13 residues. CDR1 and CDR2 from the germline V gene are DFQATT and SNEGSKA (reference sequence). CDR3 sequence: CSASGTPGDTQYF. The CDR3 DNA reads TGCAGTGCCAGCGGGACCCCGGGGGATACGCAGTATTTT.

Note on this clonotype: A clone one base away is much larger, so this may be a read error. CDR3 bases: TGTGCCAGCAGTTTGGGCAGTTATTCACCCCTCAACTTT. It yields the protein CASSLGSYSPLNF. V is TRBV12-3 or TRBV12-4 and J is TRBJ1-6, with unresolved D. CDR3 size: 13 residues.

This clonotype was detected a few times. V usage is TRBV4-3 and J usage is TRBJ2-3, with D perhaps assigned TRBD1 or TRBD2 (5 bases each). The CDR3 consists of 17 residues. The germline V gene encodes CDR1 LGHNA and CDR2 YSLEER. V was clipped by 1 base and J by 0 bases, with 14 bases between them. CDR3 DNA: TGCGCCAGCAGCCAAGGAAACCGGGACCGCAGCACAGATACGCAGTATTTT. Translating it yields CASSQGNRDRSTDTQYF.

This clonotype was seen repeatedly, ten times or more. The V call is TRBV4-3, the J call TRBJ2-2; perhaps TRBD2 as D (6 bases). V gave up 0 bases and J gave up 7 bases, with 12 bases separating them. There are 15 residues in the CDR3. Germline assignment: CDR1 LGHNA and CDR2 YSLEER. The CDR3 DNA sequence: TGCGCCAGCAGCCAAGATGCTGTGGGGGGCGGGGAGCTGTTTTTT. Translation: CASSQDAVGGGELFF.

This clonotype showed up many times. V gene TRBV12-3 or TRBV12-4 combines with J gene TRBJ1-5, with D maybe TRBD1 (5 bases). The CDR3 totals 15 residues. Trimming took 6 bases from V and 4 from J, leaving 16 bases between them. The CDR3 region is CASSPGGAPNQPQHF. For the CDR3, the DNA is TGTGCCAGCAGCCCGGGGGGAGCTCCTAATCAGCCCCAGCATTTT.

This clonotype was seen at least ten times. This rearrangement joins TRBV20-1 to TRBJ1-2; D not certain. The germline CDR1 and CDR2 sequences are DFQATT and SNEGSKA (reference sequence). This CDR3 is 13 amino acids long. The V end was cut by 6 bases, the J end by 4 bases, with 15 bases between. Here the CDR3 DNA reads TGCAGTGCAAGGGAAGGGATCAGCTATGGCTACACCTTC. It yields the protein CSAREGISYGYTF.

In this sample, this clonotype turned up many times. The V gene is TRBV10-3, the J gene TRBJ2-3; 7 positions agree with TRBD2. The CDR3 is 13 residues long. J gave up 3 bases and V 5 bases, and 2 bases lay outside the gene matches. Germline CDR1 and CDR2: ENHRY and SYGVKD. The CDR3: CAISPGGTDTQYF. CDR3 bases: TGTGCCATCAGTCCCGGGGGGACAGATACGCAGTATTTT.